This entry lists 9 T cell receptor beta chains sequenced from one sample in a study of blood T cell repertoires in COVID-19. TCRdb keeps only in-frame clones here, not all; method: immunoSEQ multiplex PCR. The data show about 230,000 clones, more than 65% seen once. Sequencing used peripheral blood. Receptors originate from a man aged 35-49 years who had recovered from COVID-19.

Only one count was recorded for this clone. The CDR3 DNA sequence: TGTGCCAGCACCTACGGTCCAGATACGCAGTATTTT. Amino acid sequence: CASTYGPDTQYF. The chain recombines TRBV6-6 with TRBJ2-3; D call uncertain. The CDR3 has 12 amino acids. The ends were cut back, 7 bases at V and 4 bases at J, with 9 bases in the middle. The germline gives CDR1 MNHNY, CDR2 SVGAGI (reference sequence).

The chain is built from TRBV19 and TRBJ1-1; tentative D call: TRBD1 (5 bases). Germline CDR1 reads LNHDA; CDR2 reads SQIVND (reference sequence). The CDR3 runs 13 residues. Trimming took off 3 bases at V and 7 bases at J, with 12 bases between the two ends. The CDR3: CASSIKRGGEAFF. The DNA of the CDR3 is TGTGCCAGTAGTATCAAAAGGGGTGGTGAAGCTTTCTTT.

This clone was detected only a few times. This sequence joins TRBV30 and TRBJ1-6; TRBD1 might be the D (5 bases). CDR1 and CDR2 (germline): GTSNPN, SVGIG (reference sequence). The V and J ends lost 3 bases and 4 bases respectively, with 13 bases between them. The CDR3 runs 15 residues. CDR3 bases: TGTGCCTGGAGCGGGGGGGTGAGATATAATTCACCCCTCCACTTT. Its protein product is CAWSGGVRYNSPLHF.

The chain has TRBV30 and TRBJ2-7, with no clear D. The CDR3 totals 11 residues. Trimming took 0 bases from V and 6 from J, leaving 6 bases between them. The germline V gene has CDR1 GTSNPN and CDR2 SVGIG (reference sequence). The CDR3 sequence: CAWSVRSEQYF. CDR3 DNA sequence: TGTGCCTGGAGTGTACGGTCCGAGCAGTACTTC.

The table lists this clone with a count of one. The rearrangement joins TRBV7-2 to TRBJ2-2; D remains ambiguous. Germline V gene data show CDR1 as SGHTA and CDR2 as FQGNSA. Trimming left V 5 bases short and J 3 bases short, with 10 bases between. The CDR3 runs 14 residues. The CDR3 DNA follows: TGTGCCAGCAGCGCCGTCCGGGACACCGGGGAGCTGTTTTTT. Amino acid sequence: CASSAVRDTGELFF.

This rearrangement joins TRBV2 to TRBJ2-3, with D possibly TRBD1 on 5 matching bases. V lost 1 base and J lost 0, with 8 bases in between. This CDR3 contains 15 residues. Germline lookup yields CDR1 SNHLY and CDR2 FYNNEI. The CDR3 reads CASSEVRQSTDTQYF. The CDR3 DNA reads TGTGCCAGCAGTGAAGTGCGACAGAGCACAGATACGCAGTATTTT.

The V and J genes are TRBV7-2 and TRBJ1-1; TRBD1 aligns across 8 bases. J was trimmed by 3 bases and V by 1 base; bases with no gene match: 1. The CDR3 loop spans 14 amino acids. Looked up from germline, CDR1 is SGHTA and CDR2 is FQGNSA. The CDR3 region is CASSLGTGYTEAFF. The CDR3 DNA reads as TGTGCCAGCAGCTTAGGGACAGGGTACACTGAAGCTTTCTTT.

The chain couples TRBV11-3 to TRBJ1-4, with a tentative D call TRBD1 (6 bases). V lost 3 bases to trimming and J lost 5 bases, with 10 bases between them. CDR3 length: 14 residues. In germline, CDR1 is SGHNT, CDR2 YENEEA. The CDR3 protein is CASSFRQVNEKLFF. The CDR3 DNA follows: TGTGCCAGCAGCTTCAGACAGGTGAATGAAAAACTGTTTTTT.

This chain uses TRBV2 with TRBJ1-5, with D uncertain. Trimming took off 7 bases at V and 2 bases at J, with 12 bases between the two ends. Germline lookup yields CDR1 SNHLY and CDR2 FYNNEI. The CDR3 consists of 14 residues. Written as DNA, the CDR3 is TGTGCCAGCAAAAGTGAATCAGGCAATCAGCCCCAGCATTTT. It translates to CASKSESGNQPQHF.